This T cell receptor beta chain was observed in a study of blood T cells in healthy people across ages. With respect to this clonotype: The antigen is not known.

It was with a sample-barcoded 5' primer and a J-beta primer mix that a second PCR of roughly 7 to 12 cycles was run. TCRdb ran MiXCR on the 5' RACE reads and lists one entry per CDR3 protein. Here the sample spans 1.5 million to 2 million distinct CDR3 sequences, around 48% being singletons. Healthy Caucasian individuals from Russia aged about 6 to 90 served as donors. Researchers isolated at least 6.5 million PBMCs per sample. Study-wide findings and caveats: Roughly linear age-related decline in beta diversity appeared, significant by age 40. Diversity was higher, and naive CD4+ cells more numerous, in long-lived donors than in aged donors.

The CDR3 totals 12 residues. V was clipped by 6 bases and J by 10 bases, with 13 bases between them. From germline, CDR1 is KGHSH and CDR2 LQKENI. The source material was blood. This receptor was identified in a woman in her forties in good health. V and J are TRBV18 and TRBJ2-1; D uncertain. The CDR3 here is CASSTHMYEQFF. CDR3 DNA: TGTGCCAGCTCCACTCACATGTACGAGCAGTTCTTC.